This T cell receptor (beta chain) was observed in a study of T-cell memory formation after mild COVID-19. Study as a whole: Across donors, TCR clusters were largely donor specific. Study-level points and caveats: Clonal second-wave expansions that peaked on day 37 had unconfirmed SARS-CoV-2 specificity.

Germline assignment: CDR1 DFQATT and CDR2 SNEGSKA (reference sequence). After removal of 0 bases from V and 2 bases from J, the junction contained 6 bases not matched to a gene. The CDR3 consists of 16 residues. This clonotype was detected a few times. Its antigen remains unknown. TCRdb reprocessed the 5' RACE reads with MiXCR, giving one entry per CDR3 protein. The sample holds 150,000 or so distinct CDR3 sequences, less than 40% seen once. This receptor was taken from an adult woman who had mild COVID-19 (a few samples of this study predate the infection). Cell type and time point are not known. J is TRBJ2-7 and V is TRBV20-1, with 11 bases aligning to TRBD2. Sequencing input: PBMCs or a T cell subset sorted from them (not recorded which). The chain's CDR3 is CSARDGGLAVTYEQYF. The CDR3 DNA sequence: TGCAGTGCTAGAGACGGGGGACTAGCGGTAACCTACGAGCAGTACTTC.